These 26 T cell receptor beta chains came from one sample sequenced in a study of molecular identifiers for immune sequencing clone quantification (dated 2018 in TCRdb). Library generation was performed with PCR. Sequencing instrument: Illumina HiSeq 4000. TCRdb reran the public reads through fastp at Q25 and MiXCR, keeping productive beta chains. Each CDR3 protein appears once, grouped with its most common genes and DNA. This sample gives about half a million distinct CDR3 sequences in total; about 20% of them show up just once. Together, the top ten hold approximately 0.8% of the sample. The sample taken for sequencing was naive CD8+ T cells from blood, with Jurkat cell RNA spiked in. Interpreted using the paper, the cell subset or site label stands for: FACS-sorted CD8+CD4-CCR7+CD45RA+ naive T cells. The origin of the receptors is a human donor in good health. Some libraries in this study had Jurkat cell RNA spiked in.

In this sample, this clonotype turned up a few times. This rearrangement joins TRBV28 to TRBJ2-7; 9 bases are a match to TRBD1. Germline V gene sequence: CDR1 MDHEN, CDR2 SYDVKM. Losses at the gene ends were 6 bases for V and 7 bases for J; bases not matched to a gene: 7. The CDR3 runs 13 residues. The CDR3 sequence: CASRGQGVWEQYF. The CDR3 DNA reads TGTGCCAGCAGGGGACAGGGAGTATGGGAGCAGTACTTC. The variable domain in full, with the rest retrieved from reference TRBV28 and TRBJ2-7, is DVKVTQSSRYLVKRTGEKVFLECVQDMDHENMFWYRQDPGLGLRLIYFSYDVKMKEKGDIPEGYSVSREKKERFSLILESASTNQTSMYLCASRGQGVWEQYFGPGTRLTVT.

The sample holds many counts of this clonotype. This rearrangement joins TRBV7-9 to TRBJ1-1; no firm D call. CDR3 length: 12 residues. Trimming removed 0 bases at V and 7 bases at J, with 6 bases between. Germline CDR1 SEHNR, CDR2 FQNEAQ (reference sequence). This CDR3 is CASSLAADEAFF. DNA for the CDR3: TGTGCCAGCAGCTTAGCGGCGGATGAAGCTTTCTTT.

The chain has TRBV30 and TRBJ1-1; D may be TRBD1 (6 bases). This CDR3 is built from 14 residues. V was trimmed by 4 bases and J by 4 bases, leaving 16 bases between them. CDR1 GTSNPN and CDR2 SVGIG come from the germline V gene (reference sequence). CDR3 loop: CAWTMVLRGTEAFF. Here the CDR3 DNA reads TGTGCCTGGACGATGGTCCTCAGGGGCACTGAAGCTTTCTTT.

In this sample, this clonotype turned up once. One base away lies a much larger clone, so this may be a sequencing read error. The chain combines TRBV5-1 with TRBJ2-3, with 7 bases aligning to TRBD2. CDR1 SGHRS and CDR2 YFSETQ come from the germline V gene. The CDR3 runs to 16 residues. CDR3 sequence reads: CASSLLGGDYTDTQCF. CDR3 nucleotide sequence: TGCGCCAGCAGCTTGCTTGGGGGGGACTACACAGATACGCAGTGTTTT.

Concerning this clonotype: An end of the junction does not agree with germline; a read error may underlie this. This chain links TRBV12-3 or TRBV12-4 with TRBJ2-1; no reliable D call. The CDR3 totals 16 residues. CDR3 in DNA: TGTGCCGGCAGTTTAGTTCAAGGAATCTCCTACAATGAGCAGTTCTTC. It translates to CAGSLVQGISYNEQFF.

This clonotype was counted many times. The rearrangement joins TRBV12-3 or TRBV12-4 to TRBJ2-1; the D gene could be TRBD1 or TRBD2 (6 bases each). The germline V and J ends were trimmed by 3 bases and 9 bases, with 12 bases remaining between them. CDR3 length equals 13 residues. CDR3 nucleotides: TGTGCCAGCAGTTTGAGGGGGGCGGGTGAGCAGTTCTTC. This gives the protein CASSLRGAGEQFF.

The chain links TRBV12-3 or TRBV12-4 to TRBJ1-1, with D unresolved. Deletions cut 3 bases from V and 0 bases from J, with 20 bases between. The CDR3 is 18 amino acids. The CDR3 region is CASSLAPSSIGLNTEAFF. Written as DNA, the CDR3 is TGTGCCAGCAGTTTGGCCCCCTCTTCGATAGGGTTGAACACTGAAGCTTTCTTT.

This clonotype came up a few times. V and J are TRBV30 and TRBJ2-3; no reliable D call. The V and J ends lost 0 bases and 2 bases respectively, with 6 bases between them. The CDR3 covers 13 residues. Per germline, CDR1 GTSNPN and CDR2 SVGIG (reference sequence). CDR3 loop: CAWSVVHTDTQYF. The CDR3 nucleotides read TGTGCCTGGAGTGTAGTCCACACAGATACGCAGTATTTT.

This clonotype was found many times. The gene calls are TRBV29-1 and TRBJ1-2; TRBD1 agrees at 7 bases. This CDR3 region has 17 residues. The ends lost 3 bases at V and 4 bases at J; junction bases unmatched: 17. Germline V gene lookup returns CDR1 SQVTM and CDR2 ANQGSEA. CDR3 sequence reads: CSVERWGQNVKIYGYTF. The CDR3 DNA is TGCAGCGTTGAGAGGTGGGGACAGAACGTTAAAATCTATGGCTACACCTTC.

This clonotype was seen a few times. V gene TRBV24-1 combines with J gene TRBJ2-2; 10 nucleotides line up with TRBD1. V lost 3 bases and J lost 6; bases outside the gene matches: 6. Germline CDR1 KGHDR, CDR2 SFDVKD. This CDR3 contains 16 residues. Here the CDR3 DNA reads TGTGCCACCAGTGATGATCAAGGGACAGGGGCCGGGGAGCTGTTTTTT. Its translation: CATSDDQGTGAGELFF.

The chain has TRBV30 and TRBJ2-3, with 8 bases fitting TRBD1. The V gene's germline CDR1 is GTSNPN and CDR2 SVGIG (reference sequence). V was pared by 8 bases and J by 0 bases, with 7 bases of the junction left unmatched. This CDR3 comprises 14 residues. CDR3 DNA: TGTGCCCACTCCCGGACAGGGAGCACAGATACGCAGTATTTT. Translated, it gives CAHSRTGSTDTQYF.

To note about this clonotype: A read error may explain this, as a much larger clone is one base away. The chain has TRBV14 and TRBJ2-3; 8 positions agree with TRBD2. Germline V gene sequence: CDR1 SGHDN, CDR2 FVKESK. The CDR3 covers 16 residues. The ends lost 5 bases at V and 0 bases at J; junction bases unmatched: 7. In nucleotides, the CDR3 is TGTGCCAGCAGCACACTAGCGGCTTCTAGCACAGATACGCAGTATTTT. Translation: CASSTLAASSTDTQYF.

This clonotype turned up a few times. This sequence joins TRBV6-5 and TRBJ2-7, with no clear D. The CDR3 consists of 17 residues. Germline CDR1 and CDR2: MNHEY and SVGAGI. V shed 2 bases and J shed 0 bases, with 17 bases lying between them. This chain's CDR3 is CASSYRSPGTNSYEQYF. CDR3 in DNA: TGTGCCAGCAGTTACAGAAGTCCGGGCACCAACTCCTACGAGCAGTACTTC.

The table lists this clonotype with a few counts. The gene calls are TRBV19 and TRBJ2-7; no reliable D call. This CDR3 is 14 amino acids long. V was cut by 3 bases and J by 6 bases, with 15 bases left in between. Germline loops: CDR1 LNHDA, CDR2 SQIVND (reference sequence). In DNA form, the CDR3 reads TGTGCCAGTAGTATCGGGTCGGCAGTCGGCGAGCAGTACTTC. Its protein product is CASSIGSAVGEQYF.

This clonotype was observed many times. The V gene is TRBV6-5, the J gene TRBJ1-3; perhaps TRBD1 as D (5 bases). Germline-derived CDR1 and CDR2 are MNHEY and SVGAGI. The CDR3 sequence is 15 residues long. V lost 6 bases to trimming and J lost 1 base, with 13 bases between them. CDR3 sequence (DNA): TGTGCCAGCAGGCGAGAGACAGCGTCTGGAAACACCATATATTTT. Translated: CASRRETASGNTIYF.

In its sample, this clonotype was seen many times. DNA for the CDR3: TGTGCCAGCAGCTCCGATGACCCACCCGCGGGAGTAGATACGCAGTATTTT. Translation gives CASSSDDPPAGVDTQYF. This chain uses TRBV7-9 with TRBJ2-3; 7 positions agree with TRBD2. Germline V gene lookup returns CDR1 SEHNR and CDR2 FQNEAQ (reference sequence). The CDR3 consists of 17 residues. With V trimmed by 4 bases and J by 5 bases, 15 bases remained unmatched.

The sample holds many counts of this clonotype. The chain couples TRBV5-1 to TRBJ2-5, with D perhaps assigned TRBD1 or TRBD2 (5 bases each). The CDR3 is 17 residues long. V lost 6 bases to trimming and J lost 1 base, with 22 bases between them. CDR1 SGHRS and CDR2 YFSETQ come from the germline V gene. CDR3 region: CASKGPQSGSFQETQYF. The CDR3 bases are TGCGCCAGCAAGGGACCCCAATCCGGGTCGTTCCAAGAGACCCAGTACTTC.

This clonotype came up many times. V usage is TRBV9 and J usage is TRBJ2-5; D possibly corresponds to TRBD1 (5 bases). From germline, CDR1 is SGDLS and CDR2 YYNGEE. The CDR3 consists of 14 residues. Trimming cost V 1 base and J 5 bases, with 12 bases left between them. CDR3 sequence: CASSVPDSMETQYF. In DNA, the CDR3 is TGTGCCAGCAGCGTACCCGACAGCATGGAGACCCAGTACTTC.

This clonotype showed up many times. V and J are TRBV4-3 and TRBJ1-1, with D unclear. CDR1 is LGHNA and CDR2 is YSLEER in the germline V gene. The V gene lost 0 bases and the J gene lost 0 bases, with 11 bases spanning the gap. The CDR3 totals 16 residues. The CDR3 sequence is CASSQERWSVNTEAFF. The CDR3 DNA follows: TGCGCCAGCAGCCAAGAACGCTGGTCCGTGAACACTGAAGCTTTCTTT.

This clonotype was observed a few times. The gene calls are TRBV4-1 and TRBJ1-5; 7 positions match TRBD1. The CDR3 runs 15 residues. Trimming cost V 1 base and J 2 bases; bases outside gene matches: 2. The germline CDR1 and CDR2 sequences are MGHRA and YSYEKL. CDR3 coding DNA: TGCGCCAGCAGCCAAGTTACAGGGGGCAATCAGCCCCAGCATTTT. As protein: CASSQVTGGNQPQHF.

This rearrangement joins TRBV4-1 to TRBJ1-2; a possible D gene is TRBD1 (5 bases). Between the trimmed V and J ends, which lost 1 base and 2 bases, there was a span of 8 bases. Germline V gene sequence: CDR1 MGHRA, CDR2 YSYEKL. The CDR3 totals 14 residues. Here the CDR3 DNA reads TGCGCCAGCAGCCAAGTTGCAGGGAACTATGGCTACACCTTC. As protein: CASSQVAGNYGYTF.

This clonotype was counted between two and nine times. V usage is TRBV7-6 and J usage is TRBJ2-7; 9 positions agree with TRBD1. Germline assignment: CDR1 SGHVS and CDR2 FNYEAQ. V lost 3 bases and J lost 3; bases outside the gene matches: 9. CDR3 length: 16 amino acids. This CDR3 is CASSLGSGTGYYEQYF. CDR3 in DNA: TGTGCCAGCAGCTTGGGATCGGGGACAGGGTACTACGAGCAGTACTTC.

This clonotype has more than one count but fewer than ten. The chain has TRBV12-3 or TRBV12-4 and TRBJ1-4; TRBD1 aligns across 8 bases. V was clipped by 5 bases and J by 5 bases; unmatched bases: 7. The CDR3 consists of 15 residues. The CDR3 loop reads CASSPWDRINEKLFF. DNA for the CDR3: TGTGCCAGCAGTCCTTGGGACAGGATAAATGAAAAACTGTTTTTT.

The sample holds many counts of this clonotype. J is TRBJ1-2 and V is TRBV25-1; no reliable D call. This CDR3 is 13 amino acids long. The germline CDR1 and CDR2 sequences are MGHDK and SYGVNS. Trimming left V 6 bases short and J 4 bases short, with 12 bases between. This chain's CDR3 is CASSGPSVYGYTF. The CDR3 DNA is TGTGCCAGCAGCGGACCCTCCGTCTATGGCTACACCTTC.

This clonotype was found a few times. V is TRBV11-2 and J is TRBJ2-1, with a weak D call TRBD2 (6 bases). V was pared by 0 bases and J by 3 bases, with 9 bases between. The CDR3 consists of 15 residues. The germline CDR1 and CDR2 sequences are SGHAT and FQNNGV. CDR3 residues: CASSLEGGIYNEQFF. As DNA, the CDR3 is TGTGCCAGCAGCTTAGAGGGCGGGATCTACAATGAGCAGTTCTTC.

This clonotype was recorded many times. The chain joins TRBV29-1 to TRBJ1-1, with D unresolved. This CDR3 is built from 11 residues. With 4 bases removed from V and 7 bases from J, the gap between germline ends came to 10 bases. Per germline, CDR1 SQVTM and CDR2 ANQGSEA. CDR3 sequence: CSVVVSGEAFF. CDR3 nucleotide sequence: TGCAGCGTTGTGGTGAGCGGTGAAGCTTTCTTT.